What follows are 13 T cell receptor beta chains derived from one specimen sequenced in a study of CD8 T cells in ankylosing spondylitis. TCRdb called the 5' RACE reads again in MiXCR, with one record for every CDR3 protein. Of a few hundred thousand distinct CDR3 sequences in the sample, around 10% are singletons; the top ten hold around 10%. The sample taken for sequencing was blood, either unsorted or a sorted T cell fraction (not recorded which). Receptors were obtained from a female donor with ankylosing spondylitis or in good health (not recorded which).

This clonotype came up many times. The rearrangement joins TRBV5-1 to TRBJ2-3; D is possibly TRBD1 (5 bases). Germline assignment: CDR1 SGHRS and CDR2 YFSETQ. The V end lost 2 bases, the J end lost 0 bases, and 10 bases lay between the germline ends. CDR3 size: 15 residues. CDR3 sequence (DNA): TGCGCCAGCAGCTTCAAAACAGGAAGCACAGATACGCAGTATTTT. Amino acids: CASSFKTGSTDTQYF.

The chain is built from TRBV5-1 and TRBJ2-2; D not certain. Deletions cut 0 bases from V and 7 bases from J, with 13 bases between. Germline-derived CDR1 and CDR2 are SGHRS and YFSETQ. The CDR3 totals 15 residues. The chain's CDR3 is CASSLASKNVGELFF. CDR3 sequence (DNA): TGCGCCAGCAGCTTGGCCTCCAAGAACGTCGGGGAGCTGTTTTTT.

This clonotype has at least ten counts. The J gene is TRBJ2-6, the V gene TRBV28, with D possibly being TRBD1 (6 bases). V was pared by 4 bases and J by 0 bases, with 13 bases between. The length of the CDR3 is 17 residues. Germline V lookup: CDR1 MDHEN, CDR2 SYDVKM. This CDR3 is CASSSNLDSSGANVLTF. The CDR3, as DNA: TGTGCCAGCAGTTCGAATTTGGACAGCTCTGGGGCCAACGTCCTGACTTTC.

The table lists this clonotype with a few counts. This rearrangement joins TRBV7-9 to TRBJ2-5, with a possible D match to TRBD2 (5 bases). The length of the CDR3 is 14 residues. Trimming took off 7 bases at V and 1 base at J, with 13 bases between the two ends. Germline values: CDR1 SEHNR, CDR2 FQNEAQ (reference sequence). The CDR3 sequence: CASMMSGLQETQYF. CDR3 sequence (DNA): TGTGCCAGCATGATGAGCGGTCTCCAAGAGACCCAGTACTTC.

This clonotype was detected many times. This sequence joins TRBV9 and TRBJ2-1, with unresolved D. Germline lookup yields CDR1 SGDLS and CDR2 YYNGEE. The CDR3 sequence is 13 residues long. Deletions cut 0 bases from V and 4 bases from J, with 5 bases between. Written as DNA, the CDR3 is TGTGCCAGCAGCGTAGCTAGATACAATGAGCAGTTCTTC. Its protein product is CASSVARYNEQFF.

This chain links TRBV12-3 or TRBV12-4 with TRBJ1-2; D is unresolved. The CDR3 contains 13 residues. The germline V and J ends were trimmed by 6 bases and 3 bases, with 11 bases remaining between them. CDR3 loop: CASSPDKDYGYTF. CDR3 nucleotides: TGTGCCAGCAGCCCCGACAAGGACTATGGCTACACCTTC.

This clonotype has ten or more counts. J is TRBJ1-1 and V is TRBV5-1; unclear D gene. This CDR3 has 14 amino acids. V was clipped by 1 base and J by 4 bases, with 11 bases between them. Germline V gene lookup returns CDR1 SGHRS and CDR2 YFSETQ. In DNA form, the CDR3 reads TGCGCCAGCAGCTTGAAAGGAGGACCCACTGAAGCTTTCTTT. Its translation: CASSLKGGPTEAFF.

This clonotype was seen many times. The V and J genes are TRBV20-1 and TRBJ2-1; D may be TRBD2 (6 bases). The CDR3 is made up of 14 amino acids. Germline CDR1 reads DFQATT; CDR2 reads SNEGSKA (reference sequence). V lost 3 bases to trimming and J lost 10 bases, with 19 bases between them. The CDR3 region has the DNA TGCAGTGCTAGCACCCCCCGTTTGGCGGGAGAGCAGTTCTTC. This encodes CSASTPRLAGEQFF.

This clonotype was detected a few times. This chain joins TRBV20-1 and TRBJ2-4, with D tentatively TRBD1 (6 bases). The CDR3 spans 15 residues. CDR1 is DFQATT, CDR2 SNEGSKA, per germline (reference sequence). The ends were cut back, 3 bases at V and 0 bases at J, with 12 bases in the middle. The CDR3 nucleotides are TGCAGTGCTAGGGGGGCTGTGCTAGCCAAAAACATTCAGTACTTC. Protein: CSARGAVLAKNIQYF.

The chain is built from TRBV10-3 and TRBJ2-4, with D possibly being TRBD1 or TRBD2 (6 bases each). CDR1 ENHRY and CDR2 SYGVKD come from the germline V gene. This CDR3 has 16 residues. The V gene lost 1 base and the J gene lost 3 bases, with 13 bases spanning the gap. In DNA, the CDR3 is TGTGCCATCAGTGAGTTTGGAGGGGGTGTCAAAAACATTCAGTACTTC. The encoded protein is CAISEFGGGVKNIQYF.

As to this clonotype: A much bigger clone sits one base away, suggesting this may be a read error. Since no conserved phenylalanine or tryptophan closes the CDR3, a read error is the likely cause. V and J are TRBV18 and TRBJ2-3, with D unclear. Germline V gene data show CDR1 as KGHSH and CDR2 as LQKENI. V gave up 1 base and J gave up 4 bases, with 9 bases separating them. The CDR3 has 14 amino acids. The CDR3 coding sequence is TGTGCCAGCTCACCACTGCAAGGCGCAGATACGCAGTATATT. Amino acids: CASSPLQGADTQYI.

The V call is TRBV7-8, the J call TRBJ2-1, with 8 bases that match TRBD2. This CDR3 is 15 amino acids long. The J segment lost 7 bases and the V segment lost 3 bases, leaving 8 bases of the junction unmatched. The germline V gene has CDR1 SGHVS and CDR2 FQNEAQ. CDR3 loop: CASSFGRAIGNEQFF. The CDR3 coding sequence is TGTGCCAGCAGCTTCGGGAGGGCCATCGGAAATGAGCAGTTCTTC.

This clonotype was seen ten or more times. The chain recombines TRBV20-1 with TRBJ2-2; 7 nucleotides agree with TRBD1. J was trimmed by 8 bases and V by 7 bases; bases with no gene match: 13. This CDR3 region has 14 residues. Germline-derived CDR1 and CDR2 are DFQATT and SNEGSKA (reference sequence). The CDR3: CSVRGGHGRGELFF. The CDR3 nucleotides read TGCAGTGTCCGAGGGGGCCACGGTCGTGGGGAGCTGTTTTTT.